This T cell receptor beta chain is drawn from a study of blood T cell repertoires in COVID-19. As for the study in general: The United States, Italy and Spain provided the acute and convalescent COVID-19 samples. Sources were T cells, B-cell-depleted T cells, or PBMCs; the material itself was cDNA or gDNA.

Per germline, CDR1 SGDLS and CDR2 YYNGEE. The length of the CDR3 is 15 residues. Trimming pared 3 bases from V and 0 bases from J, leaving 10 bases between. In the original analysis: Amplification with reference gene primers provided the estimates of nucleated cell counts. Here immunoSEQ multiplex PCR was the method, and the copy in TCRdb shows in-frame clones only, minus some. The DNA gave D and trimming, while V, J and clone size come from that table. The top ten hold about 7.8% of the sample, which has about 160,000 clones, around 80% seen once. The origin of this receptor is a man between 60 and 75 years old with acute or convalescent COVID-19. J is TRBJ1-3 and V is TRBV9; D is perhaps TRBD1 (6 bases). Sequencing was performed on peripheral blood. CDR3 in amino acids: CASSGTGSSGNTIYF. Here the CDR3 DNA reads TGTGCCAGCAGCGGAACAGGGAGCTCTGGAAACACCATATATTTT. Variable domain in full (rest from reference TRBV9 and TRBJ1-3): DSGVTQTPKHLITATGQRVTLRCSPRSGDLSVYWYQQSLDQGLQFLIQYYNGEERAKGNILERFSAQQFPDLHSELNLSSLELGDSALYFCASSGTGSSGNTIYFGEGSWLTVV.